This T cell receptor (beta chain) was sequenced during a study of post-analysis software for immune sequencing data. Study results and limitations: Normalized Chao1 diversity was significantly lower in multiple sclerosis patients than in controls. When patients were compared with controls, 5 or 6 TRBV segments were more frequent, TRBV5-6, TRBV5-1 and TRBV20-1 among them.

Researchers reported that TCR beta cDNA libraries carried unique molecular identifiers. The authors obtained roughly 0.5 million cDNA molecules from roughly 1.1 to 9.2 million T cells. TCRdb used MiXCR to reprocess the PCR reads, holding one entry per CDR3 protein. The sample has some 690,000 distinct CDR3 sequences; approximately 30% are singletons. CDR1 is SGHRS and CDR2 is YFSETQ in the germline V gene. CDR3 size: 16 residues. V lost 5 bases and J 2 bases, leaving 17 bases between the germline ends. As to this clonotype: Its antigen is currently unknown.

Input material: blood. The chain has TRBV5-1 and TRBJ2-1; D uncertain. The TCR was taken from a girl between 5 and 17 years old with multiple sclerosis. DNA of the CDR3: TGCGCCAGCAGAAACGGACCCCCGTTTGCCTACAATGAGCAGTTCTTC. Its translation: CASRNGPPFAYNEQFF.